These T cell receptor beta chains were read from a single sample in a study of cytomegalovirus exposure and HLA in healthy donors. Some clones are missing from TCRdb's copy, which holds only in-frame ones; the method was immunoSEQ multiplex PCR. The sample holds about 160,000 clones, roughly 80% seen once. The source material was PBMCs. The origin of the receptors is a woman younger than 45 in good health and CMV-seronegative. The CDR3 runs from the conserved cysteine through the conserved F or W. Fields, in order: V gene, J gene, CDR3 protein.

>TRBV19|TRBJ1-2
CASSTGPGGVYGYTF
>TRBV2|TRBJ2-7
CASSGQGESYEQYF
>TRBV9|TRBJ1-5
CASSVGSGLSQPQHF
>TRBV2|TRBJ2-2
CASSGTANTGELFF
>TRBV5-1|TRBJ1-6
CASSQRTGDSPLHF
>TRBV29-1|TRBJ2-7
CSVEARQARSYEQYF
>TRBV18|TRBJ1-2
CASSPQDRVGYGYTF
>TRBV6-6|TRBJ1-2
CASSSHRGDGGYTF
>TRBV28|TRBJ2-7
CASRGVAYEQYF
>TRBV4-1|TRBJ1-1
CASQGGLYEAFF
>TRBV19|TRBJ1-1
CASSIGLLNTEAFF
>TRBV19|TRBJ2-7
CATVLRGTGGHEQYF
>TRBV6-5|TRBJ1-1
CASSGEVPKGAFF
>TRBV20-1|TRBJ2-5
CSARDRAALYF
>TRBV9|TRBJ1-6
CASSVDELPINSPLHF
>TRBV5-4|TRBJ1-4
CASSFWGPGQGARTNEKLFF
>TRBV5-1|TRBJ2-7
CASSFGGIEQYF
>TRBV11-2|TRBJ2-1
CASRRWGLSYNEQFF
>TRBV5-6|TRBJ2-7
CASSFSTVIYEQYF
>TRBV19|TRBJ2-1
CASSIDAGGSYNEQFF
>TRBV7-9|TRBJ2-5
CASSSTEGGPGTQYF
>TRBV5-4|TRBJ2-3
CASSSFGGEPGTDTQYF
>TRBV2|TRBJ2-4
CASSLDEAKNIQYF
>TRBV5-4|TRBJ1-1
CASSQKSREEAFF
>TRBV5-1|TRBJ1-1
CASSMTGGTEAFF
>TRBV7-9|TRBJ1-5
CASSLQGAMGQPQHF
>TRBV2|TRBJ1-1
CASTPDWNTEAFF
>TRBV10-3|TRBJ1-2
CAMAPGLLYGHTF
>TRBV7-9|TRBJ2-7
CASRDRAYEQYF
>TRBV6-5|TRBJ1-2
CASSLTGMGYGYTF
>TRBV5-1|TRBJ1-5
CASSLTGDDQPQHF
>TRBV11-2|TRBJ1-2
CASSLAVGSGSYTF
>TRBV11-2|TRBJ2-7
CATSPGQPVYEQYF
>TRBV2|TRBJ2-3
CASSGGLAGGIDTQYF
>TRBV4-2|TRBJ2-7
CASTQGAGKTYEQYF
>TRBV5-1|TRBJ2-7
CASSFGRGPYEQYF
>TRBV15|TRBJ2-6
CATSRDRFSGANGLTF
>TRBV29-1|TRBJ2-7
CSVEGQGAPEQYF
>TRBV6-6|TRBJ1-5
CASSYSAAVSNQPQHF
>TRBV29-1|TRBJ1-1
CSVDRGPEAFF
>TRBV4-2|TRBJ1-1
CASSQGGRNTEAFF